This TCR beta chain originates from a study of immune heterogeneity within non-small cell lung tumors. Study-wide results and caveats: High-frequency T-cell receptor beta clonotypes were largely distinct between individual patients.

This clonotype was seen ten or more times. Its antigen is currently unknown. The authors used 550 to 750 ng of bulk tumor genomic DNA per sample as template. Several biopsies per primary tumor, spaced far apart, were taken during surgery. Curative operations were performed on patients who had untreated, newly diagnosed non-small cell lung cancer. Multiplex PCR (32 V and 13 J primers) was used to amplify the TCR beta CDR3. Via MiXCR, TCRdb re-called the multiplex PCR reads, giving one row per CDR3 protein. The sample shows around 20,000 distinct CDR3 sequences, about 30% of them seen only once. Losses at the gene ends were 6 bases for V and 4 bases for J; bases not matched to a gene: 7. The length of the CDR3 is 14 residues. CDR1 SSHAT and CDR2 FNYEAQ come from the germline V gene (reference sequence).

This chain connects TRBV7-7 to TRBJ2-7, with 9 bases matching TRBD1. Sequencing was done on a sample of lung tumor tissue. The TCR was taken from a man in his forties with non-small cell lung cancer. Here the CDR3 DNA reads TGTGCCAGCAGTACACGGGACAGGGCGTACGAGCAGTACTTC. This sequence encodes CASSTRDRAYEQYF.